Each of the 11 T cell receptor beta chains below was sequenced from the same sample in a study of CD8+CD57+ T cells in acquired aplastic anemia (dated by TCRdb to the late 2010s). The patients picked for sequencing were ones in whom flow cytometry had shown an expansion of CD8+CD57+ cells. The sequencing machine was an Illumina HiSeq 2000. Genomic DNA was used as template for profiling of TCR beta VDJ combinations and CDR3 sequences. Using fastp at Q25 and MiXCR, TCRdb reprocessed the public reads and kept productive beta chains. Here each entry gathers all rows of one CDR3 protein and keeps the most common genes and DNA. Present in this sample are approximately 220,000 distinct CDR3 sequences, about half of which were seen just once. The ten largest clones add up to 15% to 20% of the sample. The source material was sorted CD4+, CD8+, or CD8+CD57+ T cells (not recorded which) from PBMCs. Receptors were obtained from a human donor with aplastic anemia.

This clonotype was detected many times. The chain carries TRBV13 and TRBJ1-3; 8 positions match TRBD1. The germline V gene has CDR1 PRHDT and CDR2 FYEKMQ (reference sequence). V lost 4 bases to trimming and J lost 7 bases; unmatched junction nucleotides: 6. The CDR3 has 14 residues. CDR3 in DNA: TGTGCCAGCAGCTCCCGGACAGGGTGGAACACCATATATTTT. It translates to CASSSRTGWNTIYF.

V gene TRBV9 combines with J gene TRBJ1-4; 8 positions agree with TRBD1. J gave up 8 bases and V 3 bases, and 6 bases lay outside the gene matches. CDR3 length: 14 residues. Germline V gives CDR1 SGDLS, CDR2 YYNGEE. CDR3 protein: CASSGTGLKEKLFF. The CDR3 nucleotides are TGTGCCAGCAGCGGGACAGGGCTTAAGGAAAAACTGTTTTTT.

This clonotype was seen many times. The chain is built from TRBV6-6 and TRBJ2-2; 7 bases fit TRBD2. The CDR3 extends over 15 amino acids. With 6 bases clipped from V and 4 bases from J, the junction kept 8 bases outside the gene matches. Per the germline V gene, CDR1 is MNHNY and CDR2 is SVGAGI (reference sequence). The CDR3 coding sequence is TGTGCCAGCAGAGGACCTAGCGGAACCACCGGGGAGCTGTTTTTT. It specifies CASRGPSGTTGELFF.

V is TRBV20-1 and J is TRBJ2-3; tentatively, D is TRBD1 (5 bases). Germline values: CDR1 DFQATT, CDR2 SNEGSKA (reference sequence). The CDR3 runs to 14 residues. Trimming took off 0 bases at V and 5 bases at J, with 12 bases between the two ends. The CDR3 here is CSARDSAGLDTQYF. The DNA for the CDR3 is TGCAGTGCTAGAGACTCTGCAGGGCTAGATACGCAGTATTTT.

The genes are TRBV20-1 and TRBJ2-3; 9 bases agree with TRBD2. Looked up from germline, CDR1 is DFQATT and CDR2 is SNEGSKA (reference sequence). With 2 bases clipped from V and 0 bases from J, the junction kept 6 bases outside the gene matches. The CDR3 sequence is 16 residues long. CDR3 sequence reads: CSARRRRGGSTDTQYF. In DNA form, the CDR3 reads TGCAGTGCTAGAAGAAGGCGGGGGGGCAGCACAGATACGCAGTATTTT.

This clonotype has a count of ten or more. V gene TRBV20-1 combines with J gene TRBJ2-7; 11 positions agree with TRBD1. The V gene end was trimmed by 5 bases and the J gene end by 6 bases; junction bases not matched to a gene: 6. The germline CDR1 and CDR2 sequences are DFQATT and SNEGSKA (reference sequence). This CDR3 spans 13 amino acids. The CDR3 loop reads CSAPGQGGVEQYF. The CDR3 DNA reads TGCAGTGCTCCGGGACAGGGGGGCGTCGAGCAGTACTTC.

The chain joins TRBV29-1 to TRBJ2-3, with 7 bases lining up with TRBD1. The germline CDR1 and CDR2 sequences are SQVTM and ANQGSEA. The CDR3 consists of 11 residues. V lost 5 bases to trimming and J lost 4 bases; unmatched junction nucleotides: 0. The CDR3 DNA follows: TGCAGCGTTCAGGGGGCAGATACGCAGTATTTT. Protein product: CSVQGADTQYF.

The chain uses TRBV4-1 and TRBJ2-5; D perhaps matches TRBD1 (5 bases). The germline V gene has CDR1 MGHRA and CDR2 YSYEKL. The CDR3 spans 16 residues. Trimming removed 4 bases from V and 1 base from J, with 16 bases in between. In nucleotides, the CDR3 is TGCGCCAGCAGCCTCTACTTAGGGGATTTCCAAGAGACCCAGTACTTC. Protein: CASSLYLGDFQETQYF.

This clonotype was picked up a small number of times. Germline is not matched at one junction end, which may reflect a read error. V usage is TRBV20-1 and J usage is TRBJ2-4, with D perhaps TRBD2 (6 bases). This CDR3 region has 14 residues. In germline, CDR1 is DFQATT, CDR2 SNEGSKA (reference sequence). DNA of the CDR3: TGCAGTGCTAGGCCCCGGGGGTGGGAAAACACTCAGTACTTC. This translates into CSARPRGWENTQYF.

This rearrangement joins TRBV20-1 to TRBJ2-1; possible D gene TRBD2, 6 bases. V was shortened by 5 bases and J by 13 bases, with 15 bases between the two germline ends. The CDR3 extends over 11 amino acids. The germline V gene has CDR1 DFQATT and CDR2 SNEGSKA (reference sequence). Here the CDR3 DNA reads TGCAGTGCTTACGACCGGACTACTCAGTTCTTC. It yields the protein CSAYDRTTQFF.

The V and J genes are TRBV25-1 and TRBJ1-1, with D maybe TRBD1 (5 bases). Germline assignment: CDR1 MGHDK and CDR2 SYGVNS. V shed 9 bases and J shed 5 bases, with 19 bases lying between them. The CDR3 sequence is 14 residues long. The CDR3 loop reads CASKRTGGGTEAFF. In nucleotides, the CDR3 is TGTGCCAGTAAAAGGACGGGGGGAGGGACTGAAGCTTTCTTT.